The 10 T cell receptor beta chains given below trace back to one sample, sequenced in a study of early T cells in non-severe SARS-CoV-2 infection. Via MiXCR, TCRdb re-called the 5' RACE reads, giving one row per CDR3 protein. Of some 66,000 distinct CDR3 sequences listed, approximately 13% are singletons. Material for sequencing was whole blood. The receptors were gathered from an adult who was a healthcare worker with PCR-confirmed SARS-CoV-2 infection or an uninfected control (not recorded which).

This rearrangement joins TRBV29-1 to TRBJ1-6, with TRBD1 matching over 8 bases. Trimming removed 6 bases from V and 8 bases from J; junction bases left unmatched: 6. Germline V gene data show CDR1 as SQVTM and CDR2 as ANQGSEA. CDR3 length: 13 residues. This chain's CDR3 is CSVTTGADSPLHF. CDR3 coding DNA: TGCAGCGTAACGACAGGGGCGGATTCACCCCTCCACTTT.

This clonotype was detected many times. V is TRBV6-6 and J is TRBJ2-7; the D gene is possibly TRBD2 (6 bases). Germline lookup yields CDR1 MNHNY and CDR2 SVGAGI (reference sequence). Trimming took 7 bases from V and 3 from J, leaving 16 bases between them. The CDR3 totals 14 residues. The CDR3 sequence: CASTAGPIDYEQYF. The CDR3 nucleotides read TGTGCCAGCACTGCGGGACCGATAGACTACGAGCAGTACTTC.

This clonotype has a count of ten or more. The chain has TRBV7-8 and TRBJ2-7; 9 bases line up with TRBD1. The CDR3 totals 14 residues. V lost 5 bases to trimming and J lost 6 bases; unmatched junction nucleotides: 8. Germline CDR1 SGHVS, CDR2 FQNEAQ. The CDR3 here is CASSPQGALAEQYF. For the CDR3, the DNA is TGTGCCAGCAGCCCACAGGGGGCATTAGCCGAGCAGTACTTC.

V gene TRBV7-6 combines with J gene TRBJ2-7; 8 bases fit TRBD2. The CDR3 contains 15 residues. V was pared by 5 bases and J by 1 base, with 7 bases of the junction left unmatched. Germline lookup yields CDR1 SGHVS and CDR2 FNYEAQ. CDR3 amino acids: CASSPRPSGSYEQYF. In DNA, the CDR3 is TGTGCCAGCAGCCCCCGGCCTAGCGGGTCCTACGAGCAGTACTTC.

V gene TRBV6-1 combines with J gene TRBJ2-1, with 12 bases fitting TRBD1. The CDR3 spans 18 residues. CDR1 and CDR2 from the germline V gene are MNHNS and SASEGT. Germline trimming cut 1 base from V and 9 bases from J; bases unmatched to any gene: 13. CDR3 coding DNA: TGTGCCAGCAGTGAAGTACTAATGGGGACAGGGGGCTCGGGTGAGCAGTTCTTC. This encodes CASSEVLMGTGGSGEQFF.

CDR3: CAISRGQKNTGELFF. In nucleotides, the CDR3 is TGTGCCATCAGTAGGGGACAGAAGAACACCGGGGAGCTGTTTTTT. This chain links TRBV10-3 with TRBJ2-2; 7 bases line up with TRBD1. With 5 bases clipped from V and 1 base from J, the junction kept 4 bases outside the gene matches. Germline V lookup: CDR1 ENHRY, CDR2 SYGVKD. This CDR3 has 15 residues.

This clonotype was recorded a few times. J is TRBJ2-5 and V is TRBV28; maybe TRBD2 (5 bases). CDR1 MDHEN and CDR2 SYDVKM come from the germline V gene. V was cut by 4 bases and J by 2 bases, with 20 bases left in between. The CDR3 consists of 17 residues. In DNA form, the CDR3 reads TGTGCCAGCAGTTCCCGACATGAGGGAAGGCAGCAAGAGACCCAGTACTTC. Protein product: CASSSRHEGRQQETQYF. The full variable domain, in which reference TRBV28 and TRBJ2-5 provide the parts outside the CDR3, is DVKVTQSSRYLVKRTGEKVFLECVQDMDHENMFWYRQDPGLGLRLIYFSYDVKMKEKGDIPEGYSVSREKKERFSLILESASTNQTSMYLCASSSRHEGRQQETQYFGPGTRLLVL.

This clonotype turned up a few times. This chain links TRBV7-6 with TRBJ2-2, with 9 bases fitting TRBD2. This CDR3 is built from 14 residues. Trimming cost V 2 bases and J 6 bases; bases outside gene matches: 1. The germline V gene encodes CDR1 SGHVS and CDR2 FNYEAQ. CDR3 coding DNA: TGTGCCAGCAGCTTACTAGCGGGATCCGGGGAGCTGTTTTTT. This translates into CASSLLAGSGELFF.

This clonotype was seen a handful of times. The chain links TRBV19 to TRBJ2-1; perhaps TRBD2 as D (5 bases). V gave up 1 base and J gave up 7 bases, with 14 bases separating them. In germline, CDR1 is LNHDA, CDR2 SQIVND (reference sequence). The CDR3 is 15 amino acids. CDR3 in amino acids: CASSIVGKGVNEQFF. In nucleotides, the CDR3 is TGTGCCAGTAGTATAGTGGGTAAGGGAGTGAATGAGCAGTTCTTC.

The chain has TRBV18 and TRBJ1-1; D uncertain. The CDR3 runs 13 residues. From germline, CDR1 is KGHSH and CDR2 LQKENI. V shed 2 bases and J shed 4 bases, with 8 bases lying between them. CDR3 amino acids: CASSPNSGTEAFF. The CDR3 nucleotides are TGTGCCAGCTCACCAAACAGTGGCACTGAAGCTTTCTTT.